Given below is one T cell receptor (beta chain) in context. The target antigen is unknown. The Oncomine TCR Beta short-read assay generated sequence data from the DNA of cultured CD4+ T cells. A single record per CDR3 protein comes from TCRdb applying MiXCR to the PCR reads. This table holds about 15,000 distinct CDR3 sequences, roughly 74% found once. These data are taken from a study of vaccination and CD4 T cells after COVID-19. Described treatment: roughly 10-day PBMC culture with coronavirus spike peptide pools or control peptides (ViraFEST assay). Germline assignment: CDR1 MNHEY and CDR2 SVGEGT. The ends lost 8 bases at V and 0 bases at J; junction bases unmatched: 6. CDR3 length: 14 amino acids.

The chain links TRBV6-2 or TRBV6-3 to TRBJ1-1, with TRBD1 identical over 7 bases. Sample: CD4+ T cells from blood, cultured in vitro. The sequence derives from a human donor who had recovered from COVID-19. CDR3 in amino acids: CASGGQLMNTEAFF. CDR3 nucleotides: TGTGCCAGCGGGGGACAGCTAATGAACACTGAAGCTTTCTTT.